This T cell receptor beta chain was documented in a study of CD8+ T cells in alopecia areata. Turning to the study itself: At a dose of 5 to 10 mg twice daily, oral tofacitinib was given to treated patients.

Study-level results: One nonresponder makes the tie between baseline CD8+ expansion and response uncertain. Sequencing of scalp tissue also captures the resident alphabeta T cells of normal skin.

Treatment in this sample: oral pan-JAK inhibitor, 5-10 mg twice daily. Sorted populations comprised CD4+ and CD8+ T cells obtained from PBMCs. RNA extraction was followed by reverse transcription into cDNA, which acted as the sequencing template. Only in-frame clones appear in the TCRdb table, and some are missing; sequencing was by immunoSEQ multiplex PCR. The sample has some 170,000 clones, around 58% seen once. In this sample, this clone turned up a few times. The target antigen is unknown. The sample consisted of CD4+ T cells sorted from blood, taken at approximately week 56, from a patient treated with tofacitinib. The clonotype was recovered from a human donor with alopecia areata.

The CDR3 protein is CASSRGQGSLNEKLFF. The CDR3 DNA is TGCGCCAGCAGCCGGGGACAGGGGTCCCTTAATGAAAAACTGTTTTTT. The V gene is TRBV4-1, the J gene TRBJ1-4, with TRBD1 identical over 10 bases. The trim removed 4 bases at V and 4 bases at J, leaving 6 bases unmatched. Looked up from germline, CDR1 is MGHRA and CDR2 is YSYEKL. This CDR3 is 16 amino acids long.